This TCR beta chain was identified in a study of blood T cell repertoires in COVID-19. Study in general: The United States, Italy and Spain supplied acute and convalescent COVID-19 samples. Sources were T cells, B-cell-depleted T cells, or PBMCs; the material itself was cDNA or gDNA.

The V gene's germline CDR1 is GTSNPN and CDR2 SVGIG (reference sequence). This CDR3 contains 13 residues. Germline trimming cut 5 bases from V and 6 bases from J; bases unmatched to any gene: 7. Original data processing: By means of reference gene primer amplification, nucleated cell counts were estimated. Assay: immunoSEQ multiplex PCR; the TCRdb copy retains only in-frame clones and omits some. V and J calls and clone size follow that table, whereas D and trimming were derived from the DNA. Of 110,000 to 150,000 clones in the sample, 80% were seen once. Material: peripheral blood. The TCR originated in a man in his 70s who had recovered from COVID-19. V usage is TRBV30 and J usage is TRBJ2-5; 9 bases fit TRBD1. The CDR3 DNA reads TGTGCCTGGGGACGGACAGGGGTGAAGACCCAGTACTTC. This codes for CAWGRTGVKTQYF.